These T cell receptor beta chains were read from a single sample in a study of shared clonotypes between healthy human individuals. TCRdb keeps only in-frame clones here, not all; method: immunoSEQ multiplex PCR. The sample carries 600,000 to 750,000 clones, more than 70% recorded once. The specimen was memory CD4+ T cells sorted from blood. The origin of the receptors is a woman aged 25 to 39 in good health. The CDR3 runs from the conserved cysteine through the conserved F or W. The D gene is left open where the match is weak. Size tells how often a clone was seen (once, few, many) or the class of an expanded clone, and some rows leave it out.

J: TRBJ1-4; V: TRBV19; length: 15; size: few; D: NA; CDR3: CASRPDWTNYEKLFF; DNA: TGTGCCAGTAGGCCGGATTGGACAAACTATGAAAAACTGTTTTTT
J: TRBJ2-1; V: TRBV27; length: 14; size: NA; D: TRBD2; CDR3: CASSSASGINEQFF; DNA: TGTGCCAGCAGTTCGGCTAGCGGGATTAATGAGCAGTTCTTC
J: TRBJ1-3; V: TRBV25-1; length: 17; size: NA; D: NA; CDR3: CASSERSRPSSGNTIYF; DNA: TGTGCCAGCAGTGAAAGGAGCCGACCTAGCTCTGGAAACACCATATATTTT
J: TRBJ2-7; V: TRBV28; length: 14; size: NA; D: NA; CDR3: CASSLSQITYEQYF; DNA: TGTGCCAGCAGTTTATCTCAGATAACCTACGAGCAGTACTTC
J: TRBJ1-2; V: TRBV15; length: 12; size: NA; D: NA; CDR3: CATSSGGTRYTF; DNA: TGTGCCACCAGCAGTGGAGGAACACGCTACACCTTC
J: TRBJ2-3; V: TRBV5-1; length: 16; size: few; D: TRBD2; CDR3: CASSLWMGGSGDTQYF; DNA: TGCGCCAGCAGCTTGTGGATGGGCGGGAGTGGAGATACGCAGTATTTT
J: TRBJ1-1; V: TRBV7-9; length: 14; size: NA; D: TRBD1; CDR3: CASSRQGRETEAFF; DNA: TGTGCCAGCAGTCGACAGGGTAGGGAAACTGAAGCTTTCTTT
J: TRBJ2-5; V: TRBV5-1; length: 16; size: NA; D: TRBD1; CDR3: CASRYDPGQGQETQYF; DNA: TGCGCCAGCAGATACGATCCGGGACAGGGCCAAGAGACCCAGTACTTC
J: TRBJ1-2; V: TRBV19; length: 15; size: NA; D: TRBD1; CDR3: CASIGQGGYYYGYTF; DNA: TGTGCCAGTATTGGACAGGGCGGATATTACTATGGCTACACCTTC
J: TRBJ2-5; V: TRBV5-4; length: 14; size: NA; D: NA; CDR3: CASRLAGFQETQYF; DNA: TGTGCCAGCAGGCTGGCGGGGTTCCAAGAGACCCAGTACTTC
J: TRBJ2-1; V: TRBV25-1; length: 16; size: NA; D: TRBD2; CDR3: CASSRLAGGSYNEQFF; DNA: TGTGCCAGCAGTCGACTAGCGGGCGGCTCCTACAATGAGCAGTTCTTC
J: TRBJ2-3; V: TRBV28; length: 17; size: NA; D: NA; CDR3: CASHKAGGRTSTDTQYF; DNA: TGTGCCAGCCATAAAGCCGGGGGGCGGACAAGCACAGATACGCAGTATTTT
J: TRBJ2-1; V: TRBV6-4; length: 10; size: NA; D: NA; CDR3: CQGRGYEQFF; DNA: TGCCAGGGAAGGGGGTATGAGCAGTTCTTC
J: TRBJ2-5; V: TRBV4-1; length: 18; size: NA; D: TRBD2; CDR3: CASSQDRRTSGRKETQYF; DNA: TGCGCCAGCAGCCAAGACCGAAGGACTAGCGGGAGGAAGGAGACCCAGTACTTC
J: TRBJ2-6; V: TRBV6-5; length: 16; size: NA; D: TRBD1; CDR3: CASSYYRGSGANVLTF; DNA: TGTGCCAGCAGTTACTACAGGGGCTCTGGGGCCAACGTCCTGACTTTC
J: TRBJ1-6; V: TRBV11-1; length: 14; size: NA; D: NA; CDR3: CASSLAAGRSPLHF; DNA: TGTGCCAGCAGCTTAGCCGCAGGGCGTTCACCCCTCCACTTT
J: TRBJ2-7; V: TRBV23-1; length: 13; size: NA; D: TRBD1; CDR3: CASAEQGPYEQYF; DNA: TGCGCCAGCGCGGAACAGGGGCCCTACGAGCAGTACTTC
J: TRBJ2-3; V: TRBV7-2; length: 13; size: NA; D: NA; CDR3: CASSLVSPDTQYF; DNA: TGTGCCAGCAGCTTAGTCAGTCCGGATACGCAGTATTTT
J: TRBJ2-1; V: TRBV28; length: 16; size: many; D: TRBD2; CDR3: CASSILRTSGRAQQFF; DNA: TGTGCCAGCAGTATACTGCGGACTAGCGGGAGGGCCCAGCAGTTCTTC
J: TRBJ1-2; V: TRBV28; length: 15; size: NA; D: TRBD1; CDR3: CASSPPGTENYGYTF; DNA: TGTGCCAGCAGTCCACCCGGGACAGAGAACTATGGCTACACCTTC
J: TRBJ1-6; V: TRBV7-2; length: 15; size: NA; D: NA; CDR3: CASSLDQAVNSPLHF; DNA: TGTGCCAGCAGCTTGGACCAGGCGGTTAATTCACCCCTCCACTTT
J: TRBJ2-5; V: TRBV4-2; length: 16; size: NA; D: TRBD2; CDR3: CASSLGGLAGSKTQYF; DNA: TGTGCCAGCAGCTTAGGTGGACTAGCCGGGAGCAAGACCCAGTACTTC
J: TRBJ2-5; V: TRBV7-3; length: 13; size: NA; D: NA; CDR3: CASSLWDKETQYF; DNA: TGTGCCAGCAGCTTATGGGACAAAGAGACCCAGTACTTC
J: TRBJ2-5; V: TRBV7-9; length: 16; size: NA; D: TRBD2; CDR3: CASSSGLAGPQETQYF; DNA: TGTGCCAGCAGCTCAGGACTAGCAGGGCCTCAAGAGACCCAGTACTTC
J: TRBJ1-1; V: TRBV5-1; length: 14; size: few; D: NA; CDR3: CASSVSGSDTEAFF; DNA: TGCGCCAGCAGCGTAAGTGGGTCGGACACTGAAGCTTTCTTT
J: TRBJ1-2; V: TRBV11-2; length: 13; size: few; D: TRBD1; CDR3: CASGLQGSAGYTF; DNA: TGTGCCAGCGGACTACAGGGGAGTGCGGGCTACACCTTC
J: TRBJ2-1; V: TRBV11-3; length: 15; size: NA; D: TRBD2; CDR3: CASSLREGGVNEQFF; DNA: TGTGCCAGCAGCTTAAGGGAGGGAGGAGTCAATGAGCAGTTCTTC
J: TRBJ1-1; V: TRBV29-1; length: 12; size: NA; D: NA; CDR3: CSVEGEVGEAFF; DNA: TGCAGCGTTGAAGGGGAGGTGGGTGAAGCTTTCTTT
J: TRBJ2-7; V: TRBV10-1; length: 14; size: once; D: TRBD2; CDR3: CASSPSGRVHEQYF; DNA: TGCGCCAGCAGTCCTAGCGGGAGGGTCCACGAGCAGTACTTC
J: TRBJ2-3; V: TRBV5-1; length: 17; size: many; D: TRBD2; CDR3: CASSLGLAGGFTDTQYF; DNA: TGCGCCAGCAGCTTGGGGCTAGCGGGAGGGTTCACAGATACGCAGTATTTT
J: TRBJ2-5; V: TRBV11-2; length: 15; size: once; D: TRBD2; CDR3: CASSLHPSGKETQYF; DNA: TGTGCCAGCAGCTTACATCCAAGCGGGAAAGAGACCCAGTACTTC
J: TRBJ2-7; V: TRBV30; length: 15; size: many; D: TRBD2; CDR3: CAWTSGSTSRGEQYF; DNA: TGTGCCTGGACTAGCGGGAGTACTTCCCGCGGTGAGCAGTACTTC
J: TRBJ2-7; V: TRBV28; length: 14; size: NA; D: NA; CDR3: CASSFYGGAYEQYF; DNA: TGTGCCAGCAGTTTTTATGGCGGAGCCTACGAGCAGTACTTC
J: TRBJ1-1; V: TRBV19; length: 14; size: NA; D: TRBD1; CDR3: CASSAYRGRTEAFF; DNA: TGTGCCAGTAGTGCTTACAGGGGAAGGACTGAAGCTTTCTTT
J: TRBJ2-7; V: TRBV13; length: 15; size: NA; D: TRBD1; CDR3: CASSFRDRLIYEQYF; DNA: TGTGCCAGCAGCTTCCGGGACAGGTTAATCTACGAGCAGTACTTC
J: TRBJ1-4; V: TRBV28; length: 15; size: NA; D: TRBD1; CDR3: CASSLAGGANEKLFF; DNA: TGTGCCAGCAGTTTGGCAGGGGGAGCTAATGAAAAACTGTTTTTT
J: TRBJ2-1; V: TRBV10-3; length: 14; size: NA; D: TRBD2; CDR3: CAISTPGGHNEQFF; DNA: TGTGCCATCAGCACCCCGGGGGGGCACAATGAGCAGTTCTTC
J: TRBJ1-1; V: TRBV18; length: 13; size: NA; D: TRBD1; CDR3: CASSYQGDAEAFF; DNA: TGTGCCAGCTCATATCAGGGGGATGCTGAAGCTTTCTTT
J: TRBJ2-1; V: TRBV6-5; length: 13; size: NA; D: NA; CDR3: CASSYQPRAGQFF; DNA: TGTGCCAGCAGTTACCAACCCCGAGCTGGGCAGTTCTTC
J: TRBJ2-1; V: TRBV7-9; length: 14; size: NA; D: NA; CDR3: CASSVAQSYNEQFF; DNA: TGTGCCAGCAGCGTAGCTCAATCGTACAATGAGCAGTTCTTC
J: TRBJ2-3; V: TRBV18; length: 18; size: NA; D: NA; CDR3: CASSPQHSMGPSTDTQYF; DNA: TGTGCCAGCTCACCACAGCACTCTATGGGCCCTAGCACAGATACGCAGTATTTT